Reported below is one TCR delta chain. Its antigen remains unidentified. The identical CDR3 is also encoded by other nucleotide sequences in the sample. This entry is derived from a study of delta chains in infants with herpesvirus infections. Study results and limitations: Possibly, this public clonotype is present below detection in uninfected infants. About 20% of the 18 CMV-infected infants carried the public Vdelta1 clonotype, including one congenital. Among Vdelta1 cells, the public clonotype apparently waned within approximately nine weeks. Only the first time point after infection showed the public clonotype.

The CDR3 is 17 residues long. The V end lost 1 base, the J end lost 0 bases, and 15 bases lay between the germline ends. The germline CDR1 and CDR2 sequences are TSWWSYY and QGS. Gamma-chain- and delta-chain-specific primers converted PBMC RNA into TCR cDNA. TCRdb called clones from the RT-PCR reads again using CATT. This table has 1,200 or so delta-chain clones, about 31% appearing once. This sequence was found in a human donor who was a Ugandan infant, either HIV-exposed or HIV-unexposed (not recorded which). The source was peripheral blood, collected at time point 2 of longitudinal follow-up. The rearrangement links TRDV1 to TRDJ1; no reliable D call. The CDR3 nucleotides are TGTGCTCTTGGGGAACCACATTGGGACCTGTACACCGATAAACTCATCTTT. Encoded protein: CALGEPHWDLYTDKLIF.